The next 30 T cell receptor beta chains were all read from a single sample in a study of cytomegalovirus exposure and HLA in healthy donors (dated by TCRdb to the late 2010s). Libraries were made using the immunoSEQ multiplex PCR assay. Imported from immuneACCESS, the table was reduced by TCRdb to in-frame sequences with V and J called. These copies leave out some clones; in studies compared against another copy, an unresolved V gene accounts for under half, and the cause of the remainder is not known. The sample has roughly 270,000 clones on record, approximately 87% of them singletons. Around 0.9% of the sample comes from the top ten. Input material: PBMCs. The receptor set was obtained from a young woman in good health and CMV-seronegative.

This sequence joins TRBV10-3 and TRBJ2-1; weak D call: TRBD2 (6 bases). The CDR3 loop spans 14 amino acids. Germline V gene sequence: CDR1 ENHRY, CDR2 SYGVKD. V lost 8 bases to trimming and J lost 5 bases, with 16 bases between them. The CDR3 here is CAIAPRDSHNEQFF. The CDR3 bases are TGTGCCATCGCCCCTAGGGACTCGCACAATGAGCAGTTCTTC.

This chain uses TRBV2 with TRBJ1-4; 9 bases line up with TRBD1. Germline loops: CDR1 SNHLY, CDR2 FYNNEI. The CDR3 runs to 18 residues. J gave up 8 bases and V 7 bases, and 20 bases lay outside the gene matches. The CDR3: CASMRIWDRVNPEEKLFF. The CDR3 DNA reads TGTGCCAGCATGAGGATTTGGGACAGGGTTAATCCGGAGGAAAAACTGTTTTTT.

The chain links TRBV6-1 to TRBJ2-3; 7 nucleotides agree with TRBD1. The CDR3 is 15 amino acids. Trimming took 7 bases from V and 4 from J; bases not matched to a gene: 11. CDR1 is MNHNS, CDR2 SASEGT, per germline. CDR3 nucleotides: TGTGCCAGCACCTCAGGGACAGCTCGAGCAGATACGCAGTATTTT. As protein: CASTSGTARADTQYF.

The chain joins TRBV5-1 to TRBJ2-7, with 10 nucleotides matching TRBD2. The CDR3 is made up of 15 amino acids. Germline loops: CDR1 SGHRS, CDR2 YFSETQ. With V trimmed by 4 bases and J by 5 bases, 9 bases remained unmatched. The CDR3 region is CASSKLAGAIDEQYF. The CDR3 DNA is TGCGCCAGCAGCAAGCTAGCGGGAGCGATCGACGAGCAGTACTTC.

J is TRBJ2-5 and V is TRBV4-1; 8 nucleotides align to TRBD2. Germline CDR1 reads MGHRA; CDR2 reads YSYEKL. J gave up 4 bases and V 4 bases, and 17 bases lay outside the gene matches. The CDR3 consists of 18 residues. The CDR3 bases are TGCGCCAGCAGCCTTGACCGGGGCGCGGGAGGTGGGAGAGAGACCCAGTACTTC. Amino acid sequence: CASSLDRGAGGGRETQYF.

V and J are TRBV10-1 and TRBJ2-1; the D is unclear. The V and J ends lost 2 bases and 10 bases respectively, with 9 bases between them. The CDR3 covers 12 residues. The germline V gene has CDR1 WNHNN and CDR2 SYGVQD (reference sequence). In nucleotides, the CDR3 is TGCGCCAGCAGTGAGAGTAGCTGGGAGCAGTTCTTC. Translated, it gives CASSESSWEQFF.

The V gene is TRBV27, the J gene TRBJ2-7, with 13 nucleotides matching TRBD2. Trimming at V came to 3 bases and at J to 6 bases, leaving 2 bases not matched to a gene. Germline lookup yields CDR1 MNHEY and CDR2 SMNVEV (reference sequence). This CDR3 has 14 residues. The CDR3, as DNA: TGTGCCAGCAGTTTGGGACTAGCGGGGTCCGAGCAGTACTTC. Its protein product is CASSLGLAGSEQYF.

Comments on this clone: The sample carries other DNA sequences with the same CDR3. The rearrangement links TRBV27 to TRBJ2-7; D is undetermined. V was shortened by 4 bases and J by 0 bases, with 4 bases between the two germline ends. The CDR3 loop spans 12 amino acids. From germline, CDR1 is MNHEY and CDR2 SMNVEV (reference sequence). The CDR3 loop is CASSSSSYEQYF. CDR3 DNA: TGTGCCAGCAGTTCGAGCTCCTACGAGCAGTACTTC.

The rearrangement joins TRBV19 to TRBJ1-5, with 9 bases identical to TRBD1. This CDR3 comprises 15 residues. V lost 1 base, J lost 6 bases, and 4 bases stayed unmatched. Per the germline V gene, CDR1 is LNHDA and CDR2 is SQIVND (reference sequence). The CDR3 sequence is CASSIVQGAAQPQHF. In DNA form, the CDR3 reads TGTGCCAGTAGTATAGTACAGGGGGCGGCTCAGCCCCAGCATTTT.

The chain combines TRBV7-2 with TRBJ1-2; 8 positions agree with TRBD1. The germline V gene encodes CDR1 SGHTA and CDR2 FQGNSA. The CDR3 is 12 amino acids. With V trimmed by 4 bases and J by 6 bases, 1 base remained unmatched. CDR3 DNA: TGTGCCAGCAGCTGGACAGGGAATGGCTACACCTTC. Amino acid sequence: CASSWTGNGYTF.

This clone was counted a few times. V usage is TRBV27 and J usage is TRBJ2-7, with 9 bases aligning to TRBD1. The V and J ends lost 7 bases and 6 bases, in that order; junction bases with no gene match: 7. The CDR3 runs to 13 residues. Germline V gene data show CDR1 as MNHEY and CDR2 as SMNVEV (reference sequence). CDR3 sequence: CASTTGGSGEQYF. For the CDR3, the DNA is TGTGCCAGCACAACAGGGGGCTCTGGCGAGCAGTACTTC.

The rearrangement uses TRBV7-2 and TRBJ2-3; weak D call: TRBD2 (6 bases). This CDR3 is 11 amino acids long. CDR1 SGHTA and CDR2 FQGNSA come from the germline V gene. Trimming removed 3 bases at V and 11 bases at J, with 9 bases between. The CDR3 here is CASSFRGGQYF. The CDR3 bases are TGTGCCAGCAGCTTCCGGGGAGGGCAGTATTTT.

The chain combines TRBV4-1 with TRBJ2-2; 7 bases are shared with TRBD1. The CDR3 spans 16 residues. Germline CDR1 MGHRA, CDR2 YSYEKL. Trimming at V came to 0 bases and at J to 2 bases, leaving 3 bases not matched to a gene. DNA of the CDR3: TGCGCCAGCAGCCAAGAAGAGGGGGCAAACACCGGGGAGCTGTTTTTT. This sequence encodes CASSQEEGANTGELFF.

The CDR3 loop reads CASSVVSGSNEQFF. As DNA, the CDR3 is TGTGCCAGCAGCGTTGTTAGCGGGTCCAATGAGCAGTTCTTC. The V call is TRBV9, the J call TRBJ2-1; 7 bases align to TRBD2. CDR1 SGDLS and CDR2 YYNGEE come from the germline V gene. J gave up 6 bases and V 2 bases, and 5 bases lay outside the gene matches. This CDR3 spans 14 amino acids.

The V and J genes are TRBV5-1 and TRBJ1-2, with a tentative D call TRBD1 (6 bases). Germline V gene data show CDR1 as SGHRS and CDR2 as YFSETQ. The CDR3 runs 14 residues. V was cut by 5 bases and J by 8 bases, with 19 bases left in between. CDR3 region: CASSIGQTFGGYTF. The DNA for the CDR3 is TGCGCCAGCAGTATAGGACAGACCTTCGGGGGCTACACCTTC.

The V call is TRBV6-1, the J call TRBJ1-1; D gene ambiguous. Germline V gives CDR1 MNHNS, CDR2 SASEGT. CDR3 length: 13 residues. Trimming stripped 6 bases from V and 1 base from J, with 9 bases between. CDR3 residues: CASRPRGNTEAFF. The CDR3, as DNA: TGTGCCAGCAGACCTCGAGGGAACACTGAAGCTTTCTTT.

The CDR3 nucleotides are TGTGCCACCAGCAGAGCGCGGGGGGCAGGGTACGAGCAGTACTTC. Encoded protein: CATSRARGAGYEQYF. The chain links TRBV15 to TRBJ2-7, with 8 bases aligning to TRBD2. This CDR3 region has 15 residues. Germline V lookup: CDR1 LNHNV, CDR2 YYDKDF (reference sequence). Losses at the gene ends were 1 base for V and 4 bases for J; bases not matched to a gene: 6. Supplemented by reference TRBV15 and TRBJ2-7, the full variable domain reads DAMVIQNPRYQVTQFGKPVTLSCSQTLNHNVMYWYQQKSSQAPKLLFHYYDKDFNNEADTPDNFQSRRPNTSFCFLDIRSPGLGDTAMYLCATSRARGAGYEQYFGPGTRLTVT.

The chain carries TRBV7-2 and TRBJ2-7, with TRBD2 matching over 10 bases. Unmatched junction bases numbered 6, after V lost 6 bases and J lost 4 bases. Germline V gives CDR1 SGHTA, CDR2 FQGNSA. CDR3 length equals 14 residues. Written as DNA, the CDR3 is TGTGCCAGCAGTCCTAGCGGGAGTGGATACGAGCAGTACTTC. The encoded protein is CASSPSGSGYEQYF.

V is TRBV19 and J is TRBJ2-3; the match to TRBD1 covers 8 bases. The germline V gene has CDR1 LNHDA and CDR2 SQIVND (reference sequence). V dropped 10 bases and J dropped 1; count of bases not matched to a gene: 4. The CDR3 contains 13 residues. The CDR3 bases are TGTGCCACGAGGACAGGGCGCACAGATACGCAGTATTTT. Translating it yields CATRTGRTDTQYF.

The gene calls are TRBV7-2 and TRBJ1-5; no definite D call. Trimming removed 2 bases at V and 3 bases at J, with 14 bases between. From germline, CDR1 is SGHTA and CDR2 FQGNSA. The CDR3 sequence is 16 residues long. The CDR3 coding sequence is TGTGCCAGCAGCTTATGGGCACCTTCCCCCAATCAGCCCCAGCATTTT. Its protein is CASSLWAPSPNQPQHF.

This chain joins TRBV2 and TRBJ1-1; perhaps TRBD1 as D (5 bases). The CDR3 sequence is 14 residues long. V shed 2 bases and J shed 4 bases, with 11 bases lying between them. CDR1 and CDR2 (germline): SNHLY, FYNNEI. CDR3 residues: CASSELGGGTEAFF. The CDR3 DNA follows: TGTGCCAGCAGTGAATTGGGGGGTGGCACTGAAGCTTTCTTT. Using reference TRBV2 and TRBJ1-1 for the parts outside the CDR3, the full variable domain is EPEVTQTPSHQVTQMGQEVILRCVPISNHLYFYWYRQILGQKVEFLVSFYNNEISEKSEIFDDQFSVERPDGSNFTLKIRSTKLEDSAMYFCASSELGGGTEAFFGQGTRLTVV.

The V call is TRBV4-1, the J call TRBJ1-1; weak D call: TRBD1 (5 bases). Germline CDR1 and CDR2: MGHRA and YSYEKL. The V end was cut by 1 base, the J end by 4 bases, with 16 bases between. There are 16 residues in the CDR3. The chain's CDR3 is CASSQVGIQGTTEAFF. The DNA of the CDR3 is TGCGCCAGCAGCCAAGTTGGTATCCAGGGAACCACTGAAGCTTTCTTT.

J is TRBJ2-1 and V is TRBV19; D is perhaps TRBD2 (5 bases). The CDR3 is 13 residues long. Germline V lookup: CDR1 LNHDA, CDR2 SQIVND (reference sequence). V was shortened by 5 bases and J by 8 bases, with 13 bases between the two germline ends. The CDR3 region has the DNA TGTGCCAGTAGTGTATCGGGGAACTATGAGCAGTTCTTC. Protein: CASSVSGNYEQFF.

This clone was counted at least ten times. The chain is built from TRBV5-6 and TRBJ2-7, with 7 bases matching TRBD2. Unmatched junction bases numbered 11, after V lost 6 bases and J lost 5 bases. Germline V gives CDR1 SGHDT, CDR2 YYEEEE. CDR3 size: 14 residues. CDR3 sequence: CASTSGKRGDEQYF. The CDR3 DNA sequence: TGTGCCAGCACAAGCGGGAAGCGAGGGGACGAGCAGTACTTC.

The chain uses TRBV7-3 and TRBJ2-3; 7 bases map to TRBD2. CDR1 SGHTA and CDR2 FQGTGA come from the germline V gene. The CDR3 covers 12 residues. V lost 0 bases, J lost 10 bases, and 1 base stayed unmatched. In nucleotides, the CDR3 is TGTGCCAGCAGCTTAACCGGGAGGCCGCAGTATTTT. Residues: CASSLTGRPQYF.

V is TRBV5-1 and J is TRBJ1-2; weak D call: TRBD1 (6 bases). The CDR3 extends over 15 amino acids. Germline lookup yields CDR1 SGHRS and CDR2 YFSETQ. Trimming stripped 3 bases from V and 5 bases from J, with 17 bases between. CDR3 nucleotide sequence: TGCGCCAGCAGCTCACCCAGCGGGACAAGTTATGGCTACACCTTC. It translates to CASSSPSGTSYGYTF. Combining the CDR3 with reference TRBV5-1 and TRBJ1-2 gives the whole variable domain KAGVTQTPRYLIKTRGQQVTLSCSPISGHRSVSWYQQTPGQGLQFLFEYFSETQRNKGNFPGRFSGRQFSNSRSEMNVSTLELGDSALYLCASSSPSGTSYGYTFGSGTRLTVV.

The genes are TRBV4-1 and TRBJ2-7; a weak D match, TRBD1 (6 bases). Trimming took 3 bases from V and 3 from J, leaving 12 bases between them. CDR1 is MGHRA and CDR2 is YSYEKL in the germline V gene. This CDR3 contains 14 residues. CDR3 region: CASSQLRDNYEQYF. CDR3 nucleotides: TGCGCCAGCAGCCAGCTACGGGACAACTACGAGCAGTACTTC.

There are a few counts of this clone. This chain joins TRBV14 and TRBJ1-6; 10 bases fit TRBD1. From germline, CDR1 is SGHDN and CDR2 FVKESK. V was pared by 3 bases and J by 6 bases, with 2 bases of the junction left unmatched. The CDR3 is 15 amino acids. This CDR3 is CASSQTGGSNSPLHF. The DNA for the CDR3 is TGTGCCAGCAGCCAGACAGGGGGCAGTAATTCACCCCTCCACTTT.

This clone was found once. The CDR3 bases are TGTGCCAGCACGTCCCGGGACAGGGGTAGTGGTTACGAGCAGTACTTC. Translating it yields CASTSRDRGSGYEQYF. V is TRBV25-1 and J is TRBJ2-7, with 10 bases fitting TRBD1. The germline gives CDR1 MGHDK, CDR2 SYGVNS. The CDR3 is 16 residues long. Trimming removed 7 bases from V and 4 bases from J; junction bases left unmatched: 13.

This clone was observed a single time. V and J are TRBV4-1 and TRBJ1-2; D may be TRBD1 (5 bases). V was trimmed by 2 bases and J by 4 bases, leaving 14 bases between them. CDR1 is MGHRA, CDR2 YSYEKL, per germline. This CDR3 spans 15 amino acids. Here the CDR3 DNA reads TGCGCCAGCAGCCAATATCGCGGGGCCCCCTATGGCTACACCTTC. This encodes CASSQYRGAPYGYTF.